This T cell receptor (beta chain) was captured in a study of blood T cell repertoires in COVID-19. At the level of the study: Acute-phase and convalescent COVID-19 samples originated in the United States, Italy and Spain. In each case, the material was cDNA or gDNA derived from T cells, B-cell-depleted T cells, or PBMCs.

Authors' processing steps: Estimation of nucleated cell counts was performed using reference gene primer amplification. Sequencing used immunoSEQ multiplex PCR; TCRdb keeps in-frame clones, though not all of them. Clonal size and the V and J genes are those of that table, whereas D and trimming came from the DNA. The table lists 100,000 or so clones, about four fifths of them singletons. The CDR3 contains 14 residues. V was pared by 2 bases and J by 5 bases, with 11 bases between. Germline V gene sequence: CDR1 SGHNT, CDR2 YYREEE (reference sequence). The chain recombines TRBV5-4 with TRBJ2-1; no firm D call. This receptor was obtained from a man aged 50 or older with active or convalescent COVID-19. The sample was peripheral blood. The CDR3 spells CASSLNYANNEQFF. As DNA, the CDR3 is TGTGCCAGCAGCTTAAACTACGCAAACAATGAGCAGTTCTTC. Using reference TRBV5-4 and TRBJ2-1 for the parts outside the CDR3, the full variable domain is ETGVTQSPTHLIKTRGQQVTLRCSSQSGHNTVSWYQQALGQGPQFIFQYYREEENGRGNFPPRFSGLQFPNYSSELNVNALELDDSALYLCASSLNYANNEQFFGPGTRLTVL.